The clone carrying this TCR beta chain was observed a handful of times. Its target is not known. These data come from a study of T cell responses to AZD1222 COVID-19 vaccine. Study-wide results and caveats: Clonal diversity was possibly underestimated, and the donors were mostly white British, with more females.

Sequencing used immunoSEQ multiplex PCR; TCRdb keeps in-frame clones, though not all of them. The repertoire holds about 210,000 clones, with around 92% as singletons. The CDR3 covers 13 residues. Germline CDR1 reads SGHRS; CDR2 reads YFSETQ. The V gene lost 0 bases and the J gene lost 7 bases, with 10 bases spanning the gap. The sample here was peripheral blood, taken on day 0 of AZD1222 vaccination. The J gene is TRBJ1-2, the V gene TRBV5-1; a weak D match, TRBD1 (5 bases). This receptor was identified in an adult in good health. The CDR3 loop is CASSLAGGVGYTF. For the CDR3, the DNA is TGCGCCAGCAGCTTGGCCGGAGGGGTTGGCTACACCTTC.